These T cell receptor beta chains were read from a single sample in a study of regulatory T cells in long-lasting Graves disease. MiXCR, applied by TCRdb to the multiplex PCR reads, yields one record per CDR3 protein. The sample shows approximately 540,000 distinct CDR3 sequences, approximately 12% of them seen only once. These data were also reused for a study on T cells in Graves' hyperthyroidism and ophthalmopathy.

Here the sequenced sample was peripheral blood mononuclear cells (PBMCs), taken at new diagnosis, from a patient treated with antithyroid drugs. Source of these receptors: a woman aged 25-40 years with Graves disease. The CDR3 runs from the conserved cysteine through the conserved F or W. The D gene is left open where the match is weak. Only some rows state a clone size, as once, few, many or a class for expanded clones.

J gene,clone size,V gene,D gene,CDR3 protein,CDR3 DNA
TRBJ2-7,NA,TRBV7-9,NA,CASSLLLDEQYF,TGTGCCAGCAGCTTACTGCTTGACGAGCAGTACTTC
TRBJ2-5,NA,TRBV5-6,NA,CASSFGPPAEIQYF,TGTGCCAGCAGCTTCGGGCCGCCCGCAGAGATCCAGTACTTC
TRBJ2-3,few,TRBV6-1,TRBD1,CASSRGQGLSDTQYF,TGTGCCAGCAGTAGGGGACAGGGATTGTCAGATACGCAGTATTTT
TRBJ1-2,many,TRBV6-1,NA,CASGGFPSYGYTF,TGTGCCAGCGGAGGGTTTCCGTCCTATGGCTACACCTTC
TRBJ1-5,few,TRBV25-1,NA,CASRGPHSNQPQHF,TGTGCCAGCAGGGGACCCCATAGCAATCAGCCCCAGCATTTT
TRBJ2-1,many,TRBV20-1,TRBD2,CSARSGLAGLGSSYNEQFF,TGCAGTGCTAGGTCAGGGCTAGCGGGATTAGGGAGCTCCTACAATGAGCAGTTCTTC
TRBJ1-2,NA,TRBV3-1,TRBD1,CASSFYGTGPNYGYTF,TGTGCCAGCAGTTTCTACGGGACAGGCCCTAACTATGGCTACACCTTC
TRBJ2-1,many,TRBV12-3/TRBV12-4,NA,CASSSPGPRGNEQFF,TGTGCCAGCAGTTCTCCGGGACCCCGGGGCAATGAGCAGTTCTTC
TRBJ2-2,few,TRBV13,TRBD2,CASSSPTSGDYTGELFF,TGTGCCAGCAGCTCCCCCACTAGCGGGGACTACACCGGGGAGCTGTTTTTT
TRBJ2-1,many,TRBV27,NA,CASSAPSPRSYNEQFF,TGTGCCAGCAGTGCCCCTAGTCCCCGCTCCTACAATGAGCAGTTCTTC
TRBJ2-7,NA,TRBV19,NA,CASSWGLASSYEQYF,TGTGCCAGTAGTTGGGGACTCGCAAGCTCCTACGAGCAGTACTTC
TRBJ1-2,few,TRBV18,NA,CASSPSTGLYFGYTF,TGTGCCAGCTCACCATCGACGGGGCTATATTTTGGCTACACCTTC
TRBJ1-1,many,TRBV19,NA,CASSRVAEGNTEAFF,TGTGCCAGTAGTAGGGTTGCGGAGGGCAACACTGAAGCTTTCTTT
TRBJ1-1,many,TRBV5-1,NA,CASSVTGQGEAFF,TGCGCCAGCAGCGTCACCGGGCAGGGCGAAGCTTTCTTT
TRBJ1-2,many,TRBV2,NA,CASSEEDNYGYTF,TGTGCCAGCAGTGAAGAGGATAACTATGGCTACACCTTC
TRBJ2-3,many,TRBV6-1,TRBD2,CASRALADPTDTQYF,TGTGCCAGCAGGGCACTAGCGGACCCCACAGATACGCAGTATTTT
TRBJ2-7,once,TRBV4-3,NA,CVSSPNTGDEQYF,TGCGTCAGCAGTCCTAACACGGGCGACGAGCAGTACTTC
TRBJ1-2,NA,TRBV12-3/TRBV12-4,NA,CASSLAVDLRGYTF,TGTGCCAGCAGTTTAGCAGTCGACCTGCGAGGCTACACCTTC
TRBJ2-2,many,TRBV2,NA,CASRGGEFTGELFF,TGTGCCAGCAGAGGGGGGGAATTCACCGGGGAGCTGTTTTTT
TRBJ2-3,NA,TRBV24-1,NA,CATSDPQSNWGTDTQYF,TGTGCCACCAGTGACCCCCAGTCAAATTGGGGCACAGATACGCAGTATTTT
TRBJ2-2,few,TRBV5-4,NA,CASSSVGGELFF,TGTGCCAGCAGCTCTGTGGGTGGGGAGCTGTTTTTT
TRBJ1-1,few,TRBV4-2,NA,CASSQGPLPTEAFF,TGTGCCAGCAGCCAAGGACCGCTCCCCACTGAAGCTTTCTTT
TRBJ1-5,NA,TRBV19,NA,CASSLLRNQPQHF,TGTGCCAGTAGCCTGCTCCGCAATCAGCCCCAGCATTTT
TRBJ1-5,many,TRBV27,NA,CASSRRVGQPQHF,TGTGCCAGCAGCCGACGAGTGGGTCAGCCCCAGCATTTT
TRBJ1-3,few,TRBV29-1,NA,CSVESAFSGNTIYF,TGCAGCGTTGAATCAGCTTTCTCTGGAAACACCATATATTTT
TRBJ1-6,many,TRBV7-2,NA,CASSLAGGGGSPLHF,TGTGCCAGCAGCTTAGCGGGGGGAGGGGGATCACCCCTCCACTTT
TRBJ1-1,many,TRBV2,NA,CASRVGTVNTEAFF,TGTGCCAGCAGGGTAGGGACGGTGAACACTGAAGCTTTCTTT
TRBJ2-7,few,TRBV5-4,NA,CASSLGRSSDYEQYF,TGTGCCAGCAGCTTGGGTCGGTCAAGCGACTACGAGCAGTACTTC
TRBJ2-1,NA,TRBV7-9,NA,CASSYSTERNGNEQFF,TGTGCCAGCAGCTACTCTACTGAGCGAAACGGAAATGAGCAGTTCTTC
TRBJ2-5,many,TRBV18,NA,CASSPESGDRETQYF,TGTGCCAGCTCACCAGAGAGTGGGGACCGGGAGACCCAGTACTTC
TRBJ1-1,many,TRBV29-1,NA,CSVEEYRDAEAFF,TGCAGCGTTGAAGAGTACCGAGACGCTGAAGCTTTCTTT
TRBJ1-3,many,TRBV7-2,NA,CASSLNGGLGNTIYF,TGTGCCAGCAGCTTGAATGGAGGGCTCGGAAACACCATATATTTT
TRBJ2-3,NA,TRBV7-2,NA,CASSGQKPRLDTQYF,TGTGCCAGCAGCGGCCAGAAACCTAGACTAGATACGCAGTATTTT
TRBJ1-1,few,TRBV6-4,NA,CASSEARGFTEAFF,TGTGCCAGCAGTGAAGCAAGAGGGTTCACTGAAGCTTTCTTT
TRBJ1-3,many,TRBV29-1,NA,CSVAGPTDSGNTIYF,TGCAGCGTTGCTGGACCAACCGACTCTGGAAACACCATATATTTT
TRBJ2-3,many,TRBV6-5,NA,CASSYFPKDHTQYF,TGTGCCAGCAGTTACTTCCCTAAGGATCATACGCAGTATTTT
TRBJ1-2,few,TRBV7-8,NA,CASSLGPDGYTF,TGTGCCAGCAGCTTAGGTCCGGATGGCTACACCTTC
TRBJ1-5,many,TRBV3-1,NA,CASSQVHSNQPQHF,TGTGCCAGCAGCCAGGTACATAGCAATCAGCCCCAGCATTTT
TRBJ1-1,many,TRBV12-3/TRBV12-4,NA,CASSLEGTEAFF,TGTGCCAGCAGTTTAGAGGGGACTGAAGCTTTCTTT
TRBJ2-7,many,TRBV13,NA,CASSPYGGFREQYF,TGTGCCAGCAGCCCATACGGGGGTTTCCGCGAGCAGTACTTC
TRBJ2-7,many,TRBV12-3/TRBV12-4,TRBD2,CASSPGTSGTTPRVEPYF,TGTGCCAGCAGCCCCGGGACTAGTGGAACTACACCTAGAGTGGAGCCGTACTTC
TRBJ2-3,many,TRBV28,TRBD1,CASSSPGTGVDTQYF,TGTGCCAGCAGTTCCCCCGGGACAGGGGTGGATACGCAGTATTTT
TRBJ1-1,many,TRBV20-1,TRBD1,CSARWQGGMNTEAFF,TGCAGTGCTAGATGGCAGGGGGGAATGAACACTGAAGCTTTCTTT
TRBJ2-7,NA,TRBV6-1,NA,CASSLLRQSYEQYF,TGTGCCAGCAGCCTACTGAGACAGTCCTACGAGCAGTACTTC
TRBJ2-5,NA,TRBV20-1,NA,CSITGEGKTQYF,TGCAGTATTACAGGAGAGGGAAAGACCCAGTACTTC
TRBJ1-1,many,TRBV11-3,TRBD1,CASSLARDRGTEAFF,TGTGCCAGCAGCTTAGCGCGGGACAGAGGCACTGAAGCTTTCTTT
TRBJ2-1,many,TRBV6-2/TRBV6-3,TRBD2,CASSYGLAGDEQFF,TGTGCCAGCAGTTACGGCCTAGCGGGAGATGAGCAGTTCTTC
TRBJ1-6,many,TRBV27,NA,CATRSGNNSPLHF,TGTGCCACCCGATCGGGGAATAATTCACCCCTCCACTTT
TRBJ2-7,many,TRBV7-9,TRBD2,CASSLVGTSGYEQYF,TGTGCCAGCAGCTTAGTGGGGACTAGCGGCTACGAGCAGTACTTC
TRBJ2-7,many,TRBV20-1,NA,CSARGGHLYEQYF,TGCAGTGCTAGAGGGGGACACCTCTACGAGCAGTACTTC
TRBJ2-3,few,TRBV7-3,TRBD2,CASSPKPGLAGTDTQYF,TGTGCCAGCAGCCCAAAGCCCGGACTAGCGGGCACAGATACGCAGTATTTT
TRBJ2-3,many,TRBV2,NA,CASRDSASTDTQYF,TGTGCCAGCAGGGACAGCGCTAGCACAGATACGCAGTATTTT
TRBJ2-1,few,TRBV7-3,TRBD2,CASSPNNRASGLNEQFF,TGTGCCAGCAGCCCAAACAACAGGGCTAGCGGGCTCAATGAGCAGTTCTTC